The rows below give T cell receptor beta chains drawn from one sample of a study of CD8 T cells in Susac syndrome. TCRdb called the immunoSEQ multiplex PCR reads again in MiXCR, with one record for every CDR3 protein. The table includes some 450,000 distinct CDR3 sequences, around 85% detected once. Sequencing was performed on CD8+ T cells from PBMCs. These receptor sequences come from a human donor with multiple sclerosis. Both conserved end residues are part of each CDR3. Fields, in order: D gene, V gene, clone size, J gene, CDR3 protein, CDR3 DNA. D genes are given only for firm matches. Size tells how often a clone was seen (once, few, many) or the class of an expanded clone, and some rows leave it out.

D: -
V: TRBV27
size: -
J: TRBJ1-2
CDR3: CASSLSAGVNGYTF
DNA: TGTGCCAGCAGTTTATCGGCAGGGGTAAATGGCTACACCTTC

D: -
V: TRBV2
size: -
J: TRBJ1-1
CDR3: CASSEDVTEAFF
DNA: TGTGCCAGCAGTGAAGACGTTACTGAAGCTTTCTTT

D: -
V: TRBV27
size: -
J: TRBJ1-4
CDR3: CASSLGRRGGEKLFF
DNA: TGTGCCAGCAGTTTGGGTCGAAGAGGTGGTGAAAAACTGTTTTTT

D: -
V: TRBV10-3
size: -
J: TRBJ1-1
CDR3: CAISEGRNTEAFF
DNA: TGTGCCATCAGTGAGGGGAGGAACACTGAAGCTTTCTTT

D: -
V: TRBV7-6
size: many
J: TRBJ1-5
CDR3: CASSLDSNQPQHF
DNA: TGTGCCAGCAGCTTAGACAGCAATCAGCCCCAGCATTTT

D: -
V: TRBV27
size: -
J: TRBJ2-3
CDR3: CASSLATKDTQYF
DNA: TGTGCCAGCAGTTTGGCCACTAAAGATACGCAGTATTTT

D: -
V: TRBV29-1
size: -
J: TRBJ2-7
CDR3: CSVEDSDFEQYF
DNA: TGCAGCGTTGAAGATTCAGATTTCGAGCAGTACTTC

D: -
V: TRBV27
size: few
J: TRBJ1-1
CDR3: CASSLAGQGNTEAFF
DNA: TGTGCCAGCAGTTTAGCTGGGCAGGGAAACACTGAAGCTTTCTTT

D: TRBD2
V: TRBV4-1
size: -
J: TRBJ2-1
CDR3: CASSQDGLAGGTYNEQFF
DNA: TGCGCCAGCAGCCAAGATGGGCTAGCGGGGGGGACCTACAATGAGCAGTTCTTC

D: -
V: TRBV29-1
size: -
J: TRBJ2-7
CDR3: CSVFGPGTDSYEQYF
DNA: TGCAGCGTTTTCGGACCCGGGACGGACTCCTACGAGCAGTACTTC

D: -
V: TRBV19
size: -
J: TRBJ1-4
CDR3: CASSNIGRTNEKLFF
DNA: TGTGCCAGTAGTAATATCGGGAGGACTAATGAAAAACTGTTTTTT

D: -
V: TRBV29-1
size: -
J: TRBJ2-3
CDR3: CSVRRTARGDTQYF
DNA: TGCAGCGTTCGACGCACTGCGAGGGGGGATACGCAGTATTTT

D: -
V: TRBV9
size: once
J: TRBJ1-1
CDR3: CASSEGRDTEAFF
DNA: TGTGCCAGCAGCGAAGGGAGGGACACTGAAGCTTTCTTT

D: -
V: TRBV12-5
size: -
J: TRBJ1-5
CDR3: CASGLDNQPQHF
DNA: TGTGCTAGTGGTTTGGACAATCAGCCCCAGCATTTT

D: -
V: TRBV24-1
size: -
J: TRBJ1-6
CDR3: CATSDLSFGRLNSPLHF
DNA: TGTGCCACCAGTGATTTGTCGTTTGGTCGGCTTAATTCACCCCTCCACTTT

D: -
V: TRBV3-1
size: -
J: TRBJ1-2
CDR3: CASSQDKWAGHLVEANYGYTF
DNA: TGTGCCAGCAGCCAAGATAAGTGGGCAGGCCATCTGGTAGAAGCTAACTATGGCTACACCTTC

D: -
V: TRBV21-1
size: -
J: TRBJ2-5
CDR3: CASSTLVGGGETQYF
DNA: TGTGCCAGCAGCACCTTGGTGGGAGGCGGAGAGACCCAGTACTTC

D: TRBD1
V: TRBV5-1
size: -
J: TRBJ1-4
CDR3: CASSLTGGPNEKLFF
DNA: TGCGCCAGCAGCTTGACAGGGGGGCCTAATGAAAAACTGTTTTTT

D: -
V: TRBV6-4
size: -
J: TRBJ2-3
CDR3: CASSELGERTDTQYF
DNA: TGTGCCAGCAGTGAGCTGGGAGAACGGACAGATACGCAGTATTTT

D: TRBD1
V: TRBV27
size: -
J: TRBJ2-7
CDR3: CASSFGTGPSEQYF
DNA: TGTGCCAGCAGTTTTGGGACAGGGCCTTCCGAGCAGTACTTC